In this sample, the clone carrying this T cell receptor (beta chain) turned up once. Its antigen remains unidentified. This sample stems from a study of graft-versus-host responses after intestinal transplantation. Clones were sequenced by immunoSEQ multiplex PCR, and TCRdb holds only the in-frame ones, with some missing. The top ten hold 0.85% to 1% of the sample, which has some 97,000 clones, roughly 87% seen once. The CDR3 consists of 16 residues. Germline assignment: CDR1 GTSNPN and CDR2 SVGIG (reference sequence). J was trimmed by 4 bases and V by 2 bases; bases with no gene match: 9. Sequences were derived from unstimulated CD4+ T cells sorted from spleen or lymph node cells, sampled before transplant. The chain combines TRBV30 with TRBJ1-3; 9 nucleotides match TRBD1. The clonotype was recovered from a human donor who was the organ donor for an intestinal transplant. The CDR3 nucleotides read TGTGCCTGGAGTATCCGGGACAGGGTTTTCGGAAACACCATATATTTT. This gives the protein CAWSIRDRVFGNTIYF.